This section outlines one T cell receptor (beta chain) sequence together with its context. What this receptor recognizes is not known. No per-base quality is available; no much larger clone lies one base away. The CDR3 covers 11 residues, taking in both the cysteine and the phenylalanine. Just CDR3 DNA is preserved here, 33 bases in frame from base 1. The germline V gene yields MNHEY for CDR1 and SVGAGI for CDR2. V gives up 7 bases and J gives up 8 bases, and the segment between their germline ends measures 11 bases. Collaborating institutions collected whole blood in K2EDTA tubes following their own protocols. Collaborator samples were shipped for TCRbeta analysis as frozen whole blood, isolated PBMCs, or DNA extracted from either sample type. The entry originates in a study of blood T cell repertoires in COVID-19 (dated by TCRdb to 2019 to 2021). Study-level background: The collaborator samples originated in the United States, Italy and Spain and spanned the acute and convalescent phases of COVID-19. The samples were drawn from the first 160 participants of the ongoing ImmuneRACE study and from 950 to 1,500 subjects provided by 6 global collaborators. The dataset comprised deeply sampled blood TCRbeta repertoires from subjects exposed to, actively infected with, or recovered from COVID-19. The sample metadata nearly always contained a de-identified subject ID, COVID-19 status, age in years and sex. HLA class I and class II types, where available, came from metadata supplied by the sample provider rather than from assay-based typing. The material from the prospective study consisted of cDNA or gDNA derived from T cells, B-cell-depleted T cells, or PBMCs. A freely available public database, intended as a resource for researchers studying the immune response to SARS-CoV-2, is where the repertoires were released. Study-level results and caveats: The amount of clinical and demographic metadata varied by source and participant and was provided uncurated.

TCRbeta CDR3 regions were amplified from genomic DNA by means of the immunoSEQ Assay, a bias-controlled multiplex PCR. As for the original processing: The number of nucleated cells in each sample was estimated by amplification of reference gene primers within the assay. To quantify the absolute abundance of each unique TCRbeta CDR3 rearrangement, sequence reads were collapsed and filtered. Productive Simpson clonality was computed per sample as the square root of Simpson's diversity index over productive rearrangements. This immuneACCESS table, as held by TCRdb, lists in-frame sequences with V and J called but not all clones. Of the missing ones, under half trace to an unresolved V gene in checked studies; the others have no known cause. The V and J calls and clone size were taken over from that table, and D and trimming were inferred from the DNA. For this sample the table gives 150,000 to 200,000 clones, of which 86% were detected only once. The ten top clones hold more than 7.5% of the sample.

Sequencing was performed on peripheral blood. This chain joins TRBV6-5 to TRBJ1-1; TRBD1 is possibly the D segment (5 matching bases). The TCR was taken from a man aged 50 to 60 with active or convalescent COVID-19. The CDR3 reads CASTNRWEAFF. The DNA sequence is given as TGTGCCAGCACTAACAGGTGGGAAGCTTTCTTT.